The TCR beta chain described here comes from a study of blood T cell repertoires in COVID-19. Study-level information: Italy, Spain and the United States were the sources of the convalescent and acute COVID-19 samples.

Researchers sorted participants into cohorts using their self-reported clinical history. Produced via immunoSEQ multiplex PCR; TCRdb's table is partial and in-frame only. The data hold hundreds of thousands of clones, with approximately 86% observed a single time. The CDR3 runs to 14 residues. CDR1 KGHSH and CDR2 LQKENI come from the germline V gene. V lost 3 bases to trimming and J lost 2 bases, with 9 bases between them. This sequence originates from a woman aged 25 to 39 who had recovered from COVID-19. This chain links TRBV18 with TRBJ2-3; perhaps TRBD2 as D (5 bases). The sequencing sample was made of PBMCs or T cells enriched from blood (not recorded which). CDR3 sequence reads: CASSPGITTDTQYF. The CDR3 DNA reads TGTGCCAGCTCACCCGGGATTACCACAGATACGCAGTATTTT.